This T cell receptor beta chain emerged from a study of metastatic and nonmetastatic thyroid tumors. MiXCR was used by TCRdb to re-call the PCR reads. The sample lists 35,000 to 40,000 clones, less than 20% seen once, with approximately 9.9% in the top ten. CDR1 and CDR2 from the germline V gene are DFQATT and SNEGSKA (reference sequence). Trimming cost V 3 bases and J 5 bases, with 21 bases left between them. The CDR3 is made up of 16 amino acids. None of the patients had undergone any treatment ahead of thyroid surgery. This clone is labeled medium-sized. The TCR was taken from a female donor with papillary thyroid cancer or a benign thyroid nodule (not recorded which). Some clones in this sample may be carry-over from other donors' samples. The J gene is TRBJ2-3, the V gene TRBV20-1; D perhaps matches TRBD1 (7 bases). Sequencing used tumor tissue. Here the CDR3 reads CSASGRQGGSKDTQYF. DNA for the CDR3: TGCAGTGCTAGTGGAAGACAGGGAGGTTCAAAAGATACGCAGTATTTT.